The sequence of this T cell receptor (beta chain) was determined in a study of T cells in Graves' hyperthyroidism and ophthalmopathy. The wider study: Peripheral blood samples were taken at initial diagnosis, prior to any treatment.

Regarding this clonotype: Its antigen is undetermined.

Study-wide results and caveats: A 13 V-J signature model discriminated ophthalmopathy versus stable hyperthyroidism.

The CDR3 is made up of 15 amino acids. Between the trimmed V and J ends, which lost 4 bases and 9 bases, there was a span of 20 bases. Germline CDR1 and CDR2: SGDLS and YYNGEE. TCR beta CDR3 region amplification was performed from RNA transcripts. The HTBI primer set was used in a first-round RT-PCR of the TCR CDR3. TCRdb fed the multiplex PCR reads into MiXCR, producing one record per CDR3 protein. The sample holds 300,000 to 450,000 distinct CDR3 sequences, approximately 14% seen once. The chain links TRBV9 to TRBJ2-1; a weak D match, TRBD2 (6 bases). The sequence was obtained from a woman aged 55-75 years with Graves' hyperthyroidism. Sequencing was performed on blood. The CDR3 loop reads CASSTPSEGGTEQFF. The DNA for the CDR3 is TGTGCCAGCAGCACCCCTAGCGAAGGCGGGACTGAGCAGTTCTTC.